One sample yielded the 26 T cell receptor beta chains listed below, sequenced in a study of T-cell reconstitution after alpha-beta-depleted transplantation in children. Preparing the TCRbeta library involved the use of unique molecular identifiers. TCRdb passed the PCR reads through MiXCR, listing each CDR3 protein once. The sample has 70,000 to 95,000 distinct CDR3 sequences, 9% to 15% seen once. The sample here was PBMCs from the stem cell graft donor, taken from the stem cell graft. These receptors were collected from a human donor who donated a stem cell graft to a child with inherited bone marrow failure.

The rearrangement links TRBV5-4 to TRBJ2-2, with TRBD1 as a possible D gene (5 bases). The CDR3 runs 14 residues. The germline CDR1 and CDR2 sequences are SGHNT and YYREEE (reference sequence). The V end lost 0 bases, the J end lost 8 bases, and 11 bases lay between the germline ends. This CDR3 is CASSLALGPGELFF. The CDR3 DNA reads as TGTGCCAGCAGCTTGGCTTTGGGGCCGGGGGAGCTGTTTTTT. The entire variable domain, with the rest obtained from reference TRBV5-4 and TRBJ2-2, is as follows: ETGVTQSPTHLIKTRGQQVTLRCSSQSGHNTVSWYQQALGQGPQFIFQYYREEENGRGNFPPRFSGLQFPNYSSELNVNALELDDSALYLCASSLALGPGELFFGEGSRLTVL.

This clonotype showed up many times. The V and J genes are TRBV20-1 and TRBJ1-1; D gene unclear. The CDR3 extends over 13 amino acids. Trimming cost V 3 bases and J 0 bases, with 8 bases left between them. Germline V gives CDR1 DFQATT, CDR2 SNEGSKA (reference sequence). The CDR3 DNA follows: TGCAGTGCTAGTAACGGAATGAACACTGAAGCTTTCTTT. Translation gives CSASNGMNTEAFF.

This clonotype was counted many times. This sequence joins TRBV3-1 and TRBJ2-3; 8 nucleotides align to TRBD2. V dropped 4 bases and J dropped 5; count of bases not matched to a gene: 14. In germline, CDR1 is LGHDT, CDR2 YNNKEL (reference sequence). The CDR3 runs 17 residues. CDR3 sequence: CASSLSTHGTRGDTQYF. CDR3 sequence (DNA): TGTGCCAGCAGCCTCAGCACCCACGGGACTAGGGGAGATACGCAGTATTTT.

This clonotype was counted ten times or more. Because the CDR3 is missing its conserved closing phenylalanine or tryptophan, this is likely a read error. Because the CDR3's place on the DNA is in doubt, the DNA is left out and the CDR3 is given as listed by TCRdb. The V gene is TRBV5-6, the J gene TRBJ2-1; no DNA check was done on the table's D call, TRBD2. The CDR3 is 12 residues long, counting both termini. Germline assignment: CDR1 SGHDT and CDR2 YYEEEE. This chain's CDR3 is CASSGDGSASPY.

V usage is TRBV20-1 and J usage is TRBJ2-3; D unresolved. Trimming took off 5 bases at V and 4 bases at J, with 16 bases between the two ends. CDR1 is DFQATT, CDR2 SNEGSKA, per germline (reference sequence). CDR3 length equals 14 residues. This CDR3 is CSAWRPGSPDTQYF. The DNA of the CDR3 is TGCAGTGCTTGGAGACCCGGATCACCAGATACGCAGTATTTT.

At least ten counts were recorded for this clonotype. This rearrangement joins TRBV29-1 to TRBJ1-4; the D gene is possibly TRBD1 (5 bases). CDR3 size: 12 residues. The V gene's germline CDR1 is SQVTM and CDR2 ANQGSEA. The V end was cut by 6 bases, the J end by 7 bases, with 12 bases between. The CDR3 DNA is TGCAGCGTGACGGCCGGGGCTGAAAAACTGTTTTTT. Its protein product is CSVTAGAEKLFF.

This rearrangement joins TRBV20-1 to TRBJ2-1; TRBD2 aligns across 12 bases. V was clipped by 2 bases and J by 5 bases; unmatched bases: 10. CDR1 and CDR2 from the germline V gene are DFQATT and SNEGSKA (reference sequence). CDR3 length equals 17 residues. CDR3 sequence (DNA): TGCAGTGCTAGATCCCTTCGGGGACTAGCGGGCAACAATGAGCAGTTCTTC. Residues: CSARSLRGLAGNNEQFF.

The sample holds many counts of this clonotype. This chain uses TRBV4-3 with TRBJ1-2; 7 nucleotides agree with TRBD1. Germline V lookup: CDR1 LGHNA, CDR2 YSLEER. V was pared by 5 bases and J by 3 bases, with 3 bases of the junction left unmatched. The length of the CDR3 is 13 residues. The CDR3 sequence is CASSKGTDYGYTF. The CDR3 DNA reads as TGCGCCAGCAGCAAAGGGACAGACTATGGCTACACCTTC.

This clonotype was observed a handful of times. This chain links TRBV10-3 with TRBJ1-2; a possible D gene is TRBD1 (5 bases). CDR1 is ENHRY, CDR2 SYGVKD, per germline. Trimming left V 0 bases short and J 4 bases short, with 9 bases between. The length of the CDR3 is 14 residues. The CDR3 loop reads CAISESARGYGYTF. CDR3 in DNA: TGTGCCATCAGTGAGTCCGCTAGGGGCTATGGCTACACCTTC.

This clonotype showed up many times. The chain recombines TRBV20-1 with TRBJ2-1, with a possible D match to TRBD2 (6 bases). This CDR3 region has 13 residues. Between the trimmed V and J ends, which lost 3 bases and 8 bases, there was a span of 14 bases. Germline loops: CDR1 DFQATT, CDR2 SNEGSKA (reference sequence). CDR3 amino acids: CSARATPGDEQFF. The CDR3 DNA is TGCAGTGCTAGGGCTACCCCGGGGGATGAGCAGTTCTTC.

This clonotype has only a few counts. The chain combines TRBV28 with TRBJ1-2, with D tentatively TRBD1 (5 bases). Germline lookup yields CDR1 MDHEN and CDR2 SYDVKM. This CDR3 comprises 15 residues. Trimming shortened V by 6 bases and J by 8 bases, and 22 bases separated the two germline ends. This chain's CDR3 is CASRPHIGGRSGYTF. The DNA for the CDR3 is TGTGCCAGCAGACCCCATATTGGGGGTCGTAGCGGCTACACCTTC.

There are many counts of this clonotype. CDR3 nucleotide sequence: TGTGCCAGCAGTTACGGGACCCACGAGCAGTACTTC. It is translated as CASSYGTHEQYF. This chain links TRBV6-6 with TRBJ2-7; the D call may be TRBD1 or TRBD2 (5 bases each). The CDR3 loop spans 12 amino acids. Per the germline V gene, CDR1 is MNHNY and CDR2 is SVGAGI (reference sequence). V gave up 2 bases and J gave up 5 bases, with 7 bases separating them.

This clonotype has a count of ten or more. CDR3 sequence reads: CASSSGALSNTEAFF. In DNA, the CDR3 is TGCGCCAGCAGCTCCGGCGCCCTCAGCAACACTGAAGCTTTCTTT. This chain links TRBV5-1 with TRBJ1-1; D unresolved. Germline V gene sequence: CDR1 SGHRS, CDR2 YFSETQ. Trimming shortened V by 3 bases and J by 2 bases, and 14 bases separated the two germline ends. The CDR3 totals 15 residues.

This clonotype was counted ten times or more. The chain links TRBV6-5 to TRBJ2-1; D unclear. The CDR3 has 14 amino acids. V was clipped by 2 bases and J by 6 bases, with 11 bases between them. Germline V gene sequence: CDR1 MNHEY, CDR2 SVGAGI. This CDR3 reads CASSYGLVPNEQFF. As DNA, the CDR3 is TGTGCCAGCAGTTACGGGCTAGTACCCAATGAGCAGTTCTTC.

This clonotype was counted ten times or more. J is TRBJ1-2 and V is TRBV20-1; D gene uncertain. The CDR3 sequence is 12 residues long. Germline lookup yields CDR1 DFQATT and CDR2 SNEGSKA (reference sequence). The V end lost 3 bases, the J end lost 6 bases, and 11 bases lay between the germline ends. The CDR3 coding sequence is TGCAGTGCTAGCGAGGAGGTGCATGGCTACACCTTC. This translates into CSASEEVHGYTF.

A few counts support this clonotype. The J gene is TRBJ1-3, the V gene TRBV5-8; maybe TRBD1 (5 bases). The CDR3 loop spans 16 amino acids. With 4 bases removed from V and 0 bases from J, the gap between germline ends came to 14 bases. Per germline, CDR1 SGHTS and CDR2 YDEGEE. The CDR3 sequence is CASSTGTSYSGNTIYF. The CDR3 DNA follows: TGTGCCAGCAGCACCGGGACTTCGTACTCTGGAAACACCATATATTTT. The variable domain in full, completed from reference TRBV5-8 and TRBJ1-3, reads EAGVTQSPTHLIKTRGQQATLRCSPISGHTSVYWYQQALGLGLQFLLWYDEGEERNRGNFPPRFSGRQFPNYSSELNVNALELEDSALYLCASSTGTSYSGNTIYFGEGSWLTVV.

The genes are TRBV10-3 and TRBJ2-7; TRBD2 matches 9 bases. The CDR3 runs 14 residues. J was trimmed by 0 bases and V by 10 bases; bases with no gene match: 7. The germline CDR1 and CDR2 sequences are ENHRY and SYGVKD. This CDR3 reads CATVAGVSSYEQYF. For the CDR3, the DNA is TGTGCCACCGTAGCGGGAGTGAGCTCCTACGAGCAGTACTTC.

This clonotype was seen many times. The rearrangement links TRBV5-4 to TRBJ2-5; TRBD2 matches 14 bases. The trim removed 4 bases at V and 5 bases at J, leaving 13 bases unmatched. CDR1 is SGHNT and CDR2 is YYREEE in the germline V gene (reference sequence). The CDR3 loop spans 18 amino acids. CDR3 amino acids: CASSPPRGLAGGTETQYF. As DNA, the CDR3 is TGTGCCAGCAGCCCCCCCCGAGGACTAGCGGGGGGTACGGAGACCCAGTACTTC.

The sample holds many counts of this clonotype. The chain couples TRBV5-1 to TRBJ1-5, with TRBD1 as a possible D gene (5 bases). This CDR3 has 15 residues. V lost 0 bases and J lost 2, with 9 bases in between. Germline V gene lookup returns CDR1 SGHRS and CDR2 YFSETQ. The CDR3 DNA follows: TGCGCCAGCAGCTTGGATGTGGGGGGCAATCAGCCCCAGCATTTT. Protein sequence: CASSLDVGGNQPQHF.

This clonotype has at least ten counts. The gene calls are TRBV20-1 and TRBJ2-1, with D uncertain. The CDR3 extends over 11 amino acids. V was trimmed by 3 bases and J by 10 bases, leaving 10 bases between them. The germline V gene has CDR1 DFQATT and CDR2 SNEGSKA (reference sequence). CDR3 in DNA: TGCAGTGCTAGGGACCTAGGAGAGCAGTTCTTC. Encoded protein: CSARDLGEQFF.

This clonotype was seen more than once but under ten times. CDR3 loop: CSVVSPGQGGNEQFF. CDR3 in DNA: TGCAGCGTTGTATCGCCGGGACAGGGTGGCAATGAGCAGTTCTTC. This chain joins TRBV29-1 and TRBJ2-1; 9 bases align to TRBD1. Germline V gene data show CDR1 as SQVTM and CDR2 as ANQGSEA. The CDR3 spans 15 residues. Trimming took 4 bases from V and 6 from J; bases not matched to a gene: 10.

This clonotype was seen many times. This chain connects TRBV4-3 to TRBJ2-5; D gene uncertain. CDR1 and CDR2 from the germline V gene are LGHNA and YSLEER. CDR3 size: 16 residues. V lost 4 bases and J lost 3, with 18 bases in between. The DNA of the CDR3 is TGCGCCAGCAGCCGAGGTGCGGCAGGTTACAAAGAGACCCAGTACTTC. It translates to CASSRGAAGYKETQYF.

With respect to this clonotype: This clone may be a read error of a much larger clone one base away. The rearrangement uses TRBV19 and TRBJ1-5, with D hard to call. The germline gives CDR1 LNHDA, CDR2 SQIVND (reference sequence). The V end lost 7 bases, the J end lost 11 bases, and 21 bases lay between the germline ends. The CDR3 contains 14 residues. The CDR3 is CASNPTNPVPAQHF. The CDR3 bases are TGTGCCAGTAACCCAACTAACCCCGTACCAGCCCAGCATTTT.

This clonotype was picked up many times. The chain employs TRBV5-1 and TRBJ2-1, with a weak D call TRBD1 (6 bases). Germline V CDR1 and CDR2: SGHRS, YFSETQ. CDR3 length: 15 residues. V dropped 3 bases and J dropped 6 bases, with 16 bases sitting between them. The CDR3 bases are TGCGCCAGCAGCTCGCAGACAGGTGGGGTCAATGAGCAGTTCTTC. This codes for CASSSQTGGVNEQFF.

This clonotype has at least ten counts. V usage is TRBV5-4 and J usage is TRBJ1-1; 7 positions agree with TRBD1. The CDR3 consists of 15 residues. J gave up 1 base and V 4 bases, and 7 bases lay outside the gene matches. Germline V gene lookup returns CDR1 SGHNT and CDR2 YYREEE (reference sequence). DNA for the CDR3: TGTGCCAGCAGCACCTTCGACAGGGCGAACACTGAAGCTTTCTTT. Its translation is CASSTFDRANTEAFF. The variable domain in full, completed from reference TRBV5-4 and TRBJ1-1, reads ETGVTQSPTHLIKTRGQQVTLRCSSQSGHNTVSWYQQALGQGPQFIFQYYREEENGRGNFPPRFSGLQFPNYSSELNVNALELDDSALYLCASSTFDRANTEAFFGQGTRLTVV.

This clonotype was seen a handful of times. This rearrangement joins TRBV4-3 to TRBJ2-1, with TRBD2 matching 15 bases. Germline V gene sequence: CDR1 LGHNA, CDR2 YSLEER. There are 16 residues in the CDR3. Trimming removed 4 bases from V and 8 bases from J; junction bases left unmatched: 6. The CDR3 loop is CASSLGLAGGIDEQFF. The CDR3 nucleotides are TGCGCCAGCAGCCTAGGACTAGCGGGGGGGATCGATGAGCAGTTCTTC.